The 20 T cell receptor beta chains reported below all come from one sample, sequenced in a study of T cells in localized non-small cell lung cancer. TCRdb's copy holds only in-frame clones and misses some; the assay was immunoSEQ multiplex PCR. The table has around 91,000 clones, about nine tenths seen once. The sequences come from peripheral blood, collected before any cancer treatment. Receptor source: a man between 40 and 70 years old with stage I squamous cell lung carcinoma.

The chain combines TRBV5-1 with TRBJ2-2; D remains unclear. Trimming shortened V by 1 base and J by 1 base, and 14 bases separated the two germline ends. The germline V gene has CDR1 SGHRS and CDR2 YFSETQ. The CDR3 is made up of 17 amino acids. As DNA, the CDR3 is TGCGCCAGCAGCTTGAGGAGCACGGACCAGAACACCGGGGAGCTGTTTTTT. It yields the protein CASSLRSTDQNTGELFF. The full variable domain, its missing parts supplied by reference TRBV5-1 and TRBJ2-2, is KAGVTQTPRYLIKTRGQQVTLSCSPISGHRSVSWYQQTPGQGLQFLFEYFSETQRNKGNFPGRFSGRQFSNSRSEMNVSTLELGDSALYLCASSLRSTDQNTGELFFGEGSRLTVL.

The gene calls are TRBV5-1 and TRBJ2-2; maybe TRBD1 (5 bases). Germline V gives CDR1 SGHRS, CDR2 YFSETQ. V lost 6 bases and J 3 bases, leaving 15 bases between the germline ends. The CDR3 totals 15 residues. This chain's CDR3 is CASTPRVGDTGELFF. CDR3 bases: TGCGCCAGCACCCCTCGGGTAGGGGACACCGGGGAGCTGTTTTTT.

This clone was seen a few times. CDR3 coding DNA: TGTGCCAGCAGTTTATCCGGGGGATCTCGAAACACCATATATTTT. Its protein is CASSLSGGSRNTIYF. The genes are TRBV27 and TRBJ1-3, with D perhaps TRBD1 (5 bases). There are 15 residues in the CDR3. The V end was cut by 0 bases, the J end by 5 bases, with 11 bases between. The germline V gene encodes CDR1 MNHEY and CDR2 SMNVEV (reference sequence).

CDR3 DNA sequence: TGCGCCAGCAGCCAAGATTCGGGCAGAACTGAAGCTTTCTTT. This gives the protein CASSQDSGRTEAFF. The chain has TRBV4-3 and TRBJ1-1; no clear D gene. Germline V lookup: CDR1 LGHNA, CDR2 YSLEER. The CDR3 is 14 residues long. Trimming removed 0 bases at V and 5 bases at J, with 10 bases between.

The V call is TRBV30, the J call TRBJ1-4; TRBD1 matches at 10 bases. Germline assignment: CDR1 GTSNPN and CDR2 SVGIG (reference sequence). The CDR3 runs to 16 residues. Losses at the gene ends were 1 base for V and 2 bases for J; bases not matched to a gene: 4. CDR3 in amino acids: CAWSGQGAGTNEKLFF. The CDR3 nucleotides read TGTGCCTGGAGTGGACAGGGGGCTGGTACTAATGAAAAACTGTTTTTT.

The rearrangement uses TRBV4-1 and TRBJ1-1; 8 positions match TRBD1. The CDR3 runs 15 residues. Trimming took 1 base from V and 8 from J; bases not matched to a gene: 9. Per germline, CDR1 MGHRA and CDR2 YSYEKL. The CDR3 bases are TGCGCCAGCAGCCAAGTGGGGTCCCGGGACAGGGAAGCTTTCTTT. Amino acid sequence: CASSQVGSRDREAFF.

The chain combines TRBV9 with TRBJ1-1, with a possible D match to TRBD1 (6 bases). The CDR3 consists of 15 residues. CDR1 and CDR2 from the germline V gene are SGDLS and YYNGEE. Deletions cut 4 bases from V and 0 bases from J, with 13 bases between. The DNA of the CDR3 is TGTGCCAGCAGCCCTCGACAGGCAATGAACACTGAAGCTTTCTTT. It codes for CASSPRQAMNTEAFF.

V and J are TRBV5-4 and TRBJ2-2; TRBD2 matches at 11 bases. CDR1 and CDR2 (germline): SGHNT, YYREEE (reference sequence). The CDR3 totals 17 residues. V lost 3 bases to trimming and J lost 4 bases; unmatched junction nucleotides: 8. Here the CDR3 DNA reads TGTGCCAGCAGCTCCCCGACTAGCGGGGTCAGCACCGGGGAGCTGTTTTTT. Its protein product is CASSSPTSGVSTGELFF.

V is TRBV6-1 and J is TRBJ1-2, with a possible D match to TRBD1 (6 bases). The CDR3 has 13 residues. Trimming stripped 3 bases from V and 7 bases from J, with 12 bases between. Germline V gene data show CDR1 as MNHNS and CDR2 as SASEGT. The CDR3 nucleotides read TGTGCCAGCAGTGAGTGGACAGCCCCTGGCTACACCTTC. It specifies CASSEWTAPGYTF.

The chain is built from TRBV27 and TRBJ1-2; TRBD1 matches at 7 bases. Losses at the gene ends were 5 bases for V and 4 bases for J; bases not matched to a gene: 10. This CDR3 is 15 amino acids long. Germline CDR1 MNHEY, CDR2 SMNVEV (reference sequence). The CDR3: CASSHDRVELYGYTF. In DNA, the CDR3 is TGTGCCAGCAGTCACGACAGGGTTGAACTCTATGGCTACACCTTC.

The chain carries TRBV5-4 and TRBJ1-2; 9 bases map to TRBD1. Germline V gene lookup returns CDR1 SGHNT and CDR2 YYREEE (reference sequence). This CDR3 region has 16 residues. Trimming removed 3 bases from V and 6 bases from J; junction bases left unmatched: 12. The CDR3 coding sequence is TGTGCCAGCAGCTACGGACAGGGGCAGGAGGCAGATGGCTACACCTTC. Protein: CASSYGQGQEADGYTF.

The chain links TRBV13 to TRBJ2-4; 10 bases match TRBD1. Germline trimming cut 5 bases from V and 8 bases from J; bases unmatched to any gene: 6. There are 14 residues in the CDR3. Germline-derived CDR1 and CDR2 are PRHDT and FYEKMQ (reference sequence). CDR3 bases: TGTGCCAGCAGCCGACAGGGGGCTATGGACATTCAGTACTTC. It is translated as CASSRQGAMDIQYF. The full variable domain, completed using reference TRBV13 and TRBJ2-4, is AAGVIQSPRHLIKEKRETATLKCYPIPRHDTVYWYQQGPGQDPQFLISFYEKMQSDKGSIPDRFSAQQFSDYHSELNMSSLELGDSALYFCASSRQGAMDIQYFGAGTRLSVL.

This clone was recorded a few times. The chain recombines TRBV10-1 with TRBJ1-2; D unresolved. Per the germline V gene, CDR1 is WNHNN and CDR2 is SYGVQD (reference sequence). V lost 5 bases, J lost 4 bases, and 11 bases lay in between. The CDR3 spans 13 residues. CDR3 region: CASSPTVGYGYTF. DNA for the CDR3: TGCGCCAGCAGTCCTACGGTCGGCTATGGCTACACCTTC.

The chain combines TRBV19 with TRBJ1-2; D is ambiguous. The CDR3 is 12 amino acids. Germline V gene lookup returns CDR1 LNHDA and CDR2 SQIVND (reference sequence). V was shortened by 6 bases and J by 8 bases, with 13 bases between the two germline ends. CDR3 in DNA: TGTGCCAGTAGCGAAACTGTCGGGGGCTACACCTTC. Protein: CASSETVGGYTF.

The rearrangement joins TRBV5-5 to TRBJ2-1, with 11 bases matching TRBD2. The CDR3 is 16 amino acids. From germline, CDR1 is SGHKS and CDR2 YYEKEE (reference sequence). The trim removed 4 bases at V and 4 bases at J, leaving 7 bases unmatched. CDR3 amino acids: CASSVLAGGNYNEQFF. In DNA form, the CDR3 reads TGTGCCAGCAGCGTCTTAGCGGGGGGGAATTACAATGAGCAGTTCTTC.

This chain links TRBV15 with TRBJ2-7, with 8 bases aligning to TRBD1. Germline V gene lookup returns CDR1 LNHNV and CDR2 YYDKDF (reference sequence). The length of the CDR3 is 13 residues. V was pared by 3 bases and J by 4 bases, with 2 bases of the junction left unmatched. CDR3 loop: CATSSGQGYEQYF. The CDR3 DNA follows: TGTGCCACCAGCAGTGGACAGGGTTACGAGCAGTACTTC.

V and J are TRBV5-1 and TRBJ2-7; TRBD1 matches at 11 bases. Germline CDR1 is SGHRS and CDR2 is YFSETQ. The CDR3 extends over 14 amino acids. The trim removed 4 bases at V and 6 bases at J, leaving 6 bases unmatched. The CDR3 sequence: CASSKGQGGGEQYF. The CDR3 DNA is TGCGCCAGCAGCAAGGGACAGGGGGGGGGCGAGCAGTACTTC.

CDR3 bases: TGTGCCAGTAGTATGGCGAGTTTAGGGCAAGAGACCCAGTACTTC. This sequence encodes CASSMASLGQETQYF. V is TRBV19 and J is TRBJ2-5; no clear D gene. CDR1 and CDR2 from the germline V gene are LNHDA and SQIVND (reference sequence). The CDR3 spans 15 residues. The V end was cut by 3 bases, the J end by 2 bases, with 13 bases between.

The V and J genes are TRBV18 and TRBJ1-2, with 7 bases lining up with TRBD1. Germline values: CDR1 KGHSH, CDR2 LQKENI. CDR3 size: 14 residues. After removal of 1 base from V and 7 bases from J, the junction contained 6 bases not matched to a gene. CDR3: CASSPLDRAGGYTF. The CDR3 nucleotides are TGTGCCAGCTCACCACTCGACAGGGCAGGTGGCTACACCTTC.

The chain recombines TRBV4-1 with TRBJ2-1; D gene unclear. The V end was cut by 0 bases, the J end by 4 bases, with 13 bases between. The germline CDR1 and CDR2 sequences are MGHRA and YSYEKL. The CDR3 is 16 amino acids. The CDR3 sequence is CASSQDREHLYNEQFF. CDR3 bases: TGCGCCAGCAGCCAAGATCGAGAGCATCTATACAATGAGCAGTTCTTC.